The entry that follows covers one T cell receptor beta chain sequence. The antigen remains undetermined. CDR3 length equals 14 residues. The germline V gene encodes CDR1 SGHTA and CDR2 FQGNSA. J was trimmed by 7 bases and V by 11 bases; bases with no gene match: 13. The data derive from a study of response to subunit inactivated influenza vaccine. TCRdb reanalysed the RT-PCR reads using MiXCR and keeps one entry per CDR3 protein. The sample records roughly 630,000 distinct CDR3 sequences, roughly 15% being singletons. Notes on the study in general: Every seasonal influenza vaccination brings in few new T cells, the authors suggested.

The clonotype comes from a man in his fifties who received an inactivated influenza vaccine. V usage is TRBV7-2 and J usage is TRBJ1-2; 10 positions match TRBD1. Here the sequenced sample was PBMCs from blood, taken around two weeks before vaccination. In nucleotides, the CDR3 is TGTGCCCTAAGGGAGGGGACAGGGGACGGTGGCTACACCTTC. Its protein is CALREGTGDGGYTF.